Below are 31 T cell receptor beta chains sequenced from a single sample in a study of blood T cell repertoires in COVID-19. Generated by immunoSEQ multiplex PCR, the TCRdb table keeps only in-frame clones and is missing some. Of fewer than 250,000 clones listed, 82% are singletons. Sequencing was done on a sample of peripheral blood. The receptors originated from a woman in her sixties or seventies with COVID-19, enrolled during active disease.

The genes are TRBV10-3 and TRBJ2-2; 7 nucleotides match TRBD1. CDR1 and CDR2 from the germline V gene are ENHRY and SYGVKD. After removal of 2 bases from V and 7 bases from J, the junction contained 10 bases not matched to a gene. There are 16 residues in the CDR3. CDR3 bases: TGTGCCATCAGTGAGCGAGAAACAGGGGTTGACGGGGAGCTGTTTTTT. It translates to CAISERETGVDGELFF.

Here the CDR3 reads CASARREGSNEQFF. The DNA for the CDR3 is TGTGCCAGCGCTAGGCGGGAGGGTTCGAATGAGCAGTTCTTC. This rearrangement joins TRBV6-4 to TRBJ2-1; 9 bases are a match to TRBD2. The CDR3 loop spans 14 amino acids. Germline V gene data show CDR1 as MRHNA and CDR2 as SNTAGT. J gave up 7 bases and V 8 bases, and 9 bases lay outside the gene matches.

This clone was observed once. This chain joins TRBV5-1 and TRBJ1-2; 7 bases match TRBD1. Looked up from germline, CDR1 is SGHRS and CDR2 is YFSETQ. This CDR3 has 12 residues. With 2 bases clipped from V and 6 bases from J, the junction kept 1 base outside the gene matches. Here the CDR3 DNA reads TGCGCCAGCAGCTTCGGGACAGATGGCTACACCTTC. It specifies CASSFGTDGYTF.

The rearrangement joins TRBV6-6 to TRBJ2-2; D not certain. The CDR3 runs 16 residues. The V end was cut by 5 bases, the J end by 2 bases, with 15 bases between. Germline V gene data show CDR1 as MNHNY and CDR2 as SVGAGI (reference sequence). The CDR3 DNA follows: TGTGCCAGCAGTCCGCTCTCGGTATCTAACACCGGGGAGCTGTTTTTT. Protein: CASSPLSVSNTGELFF.

The rearrangement uses TRBV6-2 or TRBV6-3 and TRBJ1-6; TRBD1 matches at 11 bases. Germline trimming cut 2 bases from V and 6 bases from J; bases unmatched to any gene: 3. This CDR3 spans 16 amino acids. Germline CDR1 is MNHEY and CDR2 is SVGEGT. Written as DNA, the CDR3 is TGTGCCAGCAGTTACGGACAGGGGGCATCTAATTCACCCCTCCACTTT. This codes for CASSYGQGASNSPLHF.

V gene TRBV28 combines with J gene TRBJ2-7; 7 bases align to TRBD2. The CDR3 covers 15 residues. V lost 2 bases, J lost 6 bases, and 10 bases stayed unmatched. Germline CDR1 reads MDHEN; CDR2 reads SYDVKM. This CDR3 is CASSLEAGVRSEQYF. As DNA, the CDR3 is TGTGCCAGCAGTTTAGAGGCGGGAGTGAGGTCCGAGCAGTACTTC.

The chain combines TRBV28 with TRBJ1-6; 7 bases match TRBD1. The CDR3 is 17 residues long. Looked up from germline, CDR1 is MDHEN and CDR2 is SYDVKM. J was trimmed by 0 bases and V by 2 bases; bases with no gene match: 4. CDR3 residues: CASSLPGQSSYNSPLHF. CDR3 DNA sequence: TGTGCCAGCAGTTTACCGGGACAGAGCTCCTATAATTCACCCCTCCACTTT. Together with reference TRBV28 and TRBJ1-6, the CDR3 gives the full variable domain: DVKVTQSSRYLVKRTGEKVFLECVQDMDHENMFWYRQDPGLGLRLIYFSYDVKMKEKGDIPEGYSVSREKKERFSLILESASTNQTSMYLCASSLPGQSSYNSPLHFGNGTRLTVT.

This chain uses TRBV3-1 (or the pseudogene TRBV3-2) with TRBJ1-3; tentative D call: TRBD1 (6 bases). V lost 1 base to trimming and J lost 2 bases, with 15 bases between them. The length of the CDR3 is 17 residues. Germline CDR1 is LGHDT and CDR2 is YNNKEL (reference sequence). CDR3 nucleotides: TGTGCCAGCAGCCAAGTTTACAGGGAAGGGCCTGGAAACACCATATATTTT. Translation gives CASSQVYREGPGNTIYF.

The chain has TRBV3-1 (or the pseudogene TRBV3-2) and TRBJ1-5; D might be TRBD1 (6 bases). V was shortened by 5 bases and J by 5 bases, with 13 bases between the two germline ends. This CDR3 region has 14 residues. Germline lookup yields CDR1 LGHDT and CDR2 YNNKEL (reference sequence). The CDR3 DNA sequence: TGTGCCAGCAGCGAAGGAGGGGGACATCAGCCCCAGCATTTT. It yields the protein CASSEGGGHQPQHF.

V usage is TRBV28 and J usage is TRBJ1-4, with 9 bases fitting TRBD1. Germline V gene sequence: CDR1 MDHEN, CDR2 SYDVKM. V shed 5 bases, J shed 7 bases, and the junction held 8 bases outside the gene matches. The CDR3 length is 15 residues. The CDR3 region has the DNA TGTGCCAGCAGTCCCGGACAGGGGTGGAGTGAAAAACTGTTTTTT. Encoded protein: CASSPGQGWSEKLFF. Complete variable domain (other parts from reference TRBV28 and TRBJ1-4): DVKVTQSSRYLVKRTGEKVFLECVQDMDHENMFWYRQDPGLGLRLIYFSYDVKMKEKGDIPEGYSVSREKKERFSLILESASTNQTSMYLCASSPGQGWSEKLFFGSGTQLSVL.

The chain is built from TRBV4-3 and TRBJ2-1; 8 bases fit TRBD2. The V gene end was trimmed by 4 bases and the J gene end by 0 bases; junction bases not matched to a gene: 8. Germline assignment: CDR1 LGHNA and CDR2 YSLEER. The CDR3 runs to 17 residues. CDR3 protein: CASSRHTSGSSYNEQFF. The CDR3 bases are TGCGCCAGCAGCCGCCACACTAGCGGCAGCTCCTACAATGAGCAGTTCTTC.

The chain carries TRBV11-2 and TRBJ2-3; TRBD2 aligns across 8 bases. The CDR3 is made up of 12 amino acids. Germline CDR1 and CDR2: SGHAT and FQNNGV. The junction had 4 bases not matched to a gene; V was cut back by 5 bases and J by 9 bases. The CDR3 loop reads CASSVSSGTQYF. CDR3 in DNA: TGTGCCAGCAGCGTATCTAGCGGGACGCAGTATTTT.

The genes are TRBV28 and TRBJ1-5; 8 bases agree with TRBD1. The CDR3 extends over 17 amino acids. Germline-derived CDR1 and CDR2 are MDHEN and SYDVKM. Trimming removed 5 bases from V and 3 bases from J; junction bases left unmatched: 12. The DNA of the CDR3 is TGTGCCAGCAGTACTCCATCACAGGGGGGATACAATCAGCCCCAGCATTTT. The encoded protein is CASSTPSQGGYNQPQHF.

This chain links TRBV28 with TRBJ1-1; 7 bases line up with TRBD1. The germline V gene has CDR1 MDHEN and CDR2 SYDVKM. The CDR3 runs 14 residues. The ends lost 1 base at V and 5 bases at J; junction bases unmatched: 4. CDR3 sequence (DNA): TGTGCCAGCAGTTTATCGGGCAGGGGGACTGAAGCTTTCTTT. Amino acids: CASSLSGRGTEAFF.

This sequence joins TRBV28 and TRBJ1-1, with D hard to call. Trimming shortened V by 2 bases and J by 2 bases, and 6 bases separated the two germline ends. Looked up from germline, CDR1 is MDHEN and CDR2 is SYDVKM. The CDR3 has 13 amino acids. Here the CDR3 reads CASSLSFNTEAFF. CDR3 DNA sequence: TGTGCCAGCAGTTTAAGCTTCAACACTGAAGCTTTCTTT.

This clone came up a few times. This chain joins TRBV6-1 and TRBJ2-2; 7 bases agree with TRBD1. The CDR3 contains 12 residues. Germline CDR1 MNHNS, CDR2 SASEGT. V shed 7 bases, J shed 5 bases, and the junction held 1 base outside the gene matches. CDR3 sequence reads: CASTRGTGELFF. CDR3 DNA: TGTGCCAGCACCAGGGGGACCGGGGAGCTGTTTTTT.

This clone was counted only a few times. V usage is TRBV3-1 (or the pseudogene TRBV3-2) and J usage is TRBJ1-5; a possible D gene is TRBD1 (6 bases). Trimming removed 0 bases from V and 4 bases from J, with 10 bases in between. Germline V gives CDR1 LGHDT, CDR2 YNNKEL (reference sequence). The CDR3 extends over 15 amino acids. The CDR3 sequence: CASSQDLGANQPQHF. Here the CDR3 DNA reads TGTGCCAGCAGCCAAGATCTGGGGGCGAATCAGCCCCAGCATTTT.

The table lists this clone with a count of one. The genes are TRBV18 and TRBJ1-4; D unclear. The germline V gene has CDR1 KGHSH and CDR2 LQKENI. This CDR3 has 17 residues. V gave up 2 bases and J gave up 0 bases, with 13 bases separating them. CDR3 protein: CASSPRGVVPTNEKLFF. In DNA form, the CDR3 reads TGTGCCAGCTCACCAAGAGGTGTGGTCCCAACTAATGAAAAACTGTTTTTT.

This rearrangement joins TRBV11-3 to TRBJ2-2; weak D call: TRBD1 (6 bases). This CDR3 is 14 amino acids long. Germline V gene data show CDR1 as SGHNT and CDR2 as YENEEA. The V end lost 5 bases, the J end lost 4 bases, and 11 bases lay between the germline ends. The CDR3 sequence is CASSKIQGTGELFF. CDR3 coding DNA: TGTGCCAGCAGCAAAATACAGGGCACCGGGGAGCTGTTTTTT.

This chain connects TRBV7-8 to TRBJ1-4, with D maybe TRBD1 (6 bases). The CDR3 contains 13 residues. Germline-derived CDR1 and CDR2 are SGHVS and FQNEAQ. Trimming stripped 5 bases from V and 4 bases from J, with 8 bases between. CDR3 region: CASSQQGNEKLFF. The CDR3 DNA follows: TGTGCCAGCAGCCAACAGGGTAATGAAAAACTGTTTTTT.

The V and J genes are TRBV10-3 and TRBJ1-4; the D gene is possibly TRBD1 (5 bases). The CDR3 covers 15 residues. Trimming shortened V by 0 bases and J by 8 bases, and 13 bases separated the two germline ends. Germline assignment: CDR1 ENHRY and CDR2 SYGVKD. The CDR3 coding sequence is TGTGCCATCAGTGAGTCTATCCAGGGAGGAGAAAAACTGTTTTTT. Translating gives CAISESIQGGEKLFF.

This chain uses TRBV27 with TRBJ1-1; 8 nucleotides match TRBD1. Germline loops: CDR1 MNHEY, CDR2 SMNVEV (reference sequence). The length of the CDR3 is 16 residues. J gave up 5 bases and V 2 bases, and 10 bases lay outside the gene matches. CDR3 nucleotides: TGTGCCAGCAGTTTACAGGGGGCGCCCTTGGGGACTGAAGCTTTCTTT. This encodes CASSLQGAPLGTEAFF.

This sequence joins TRBV7-2 and TRBJ2-5; TRBD2 matches 9 bases. The CDR3 loop spans 14 amino acids. Per germline, CDR1 SGHTA and CDR2 FQGNSA. The V gene end was trimmed by 6 bases and the J gene end by 2 bases; junction bases not matched to a gene: 4. CDR3 nucleotide sequence: TGTGCCAGCAGGCCCCTAGCGGGGCAAGAGACCCAGTACTTC. Translating gives CASRPLAGQETQYF.

The chain links TRBV6-6 to TRBJ1-2; tentatively, D is TRBD1 (6 bases). V was cut by 6 bases and J by 4 bases, with 15 bases left in between. The CDR3 extends over 14 amino acids. Germline CDR1 reads MNHNY; CDR2 reads SVGAGI (reference sequence). Written as DNA, the CDR3 is TGTGCCAGCAGGGGTGATGGGGGCACCTATGGCTACACCTTC. Translated, it gives CASRGDGGTYGYTF.

The rearrangement links TRBV6-5 to TRBJ1-5; 8 bases map to TRBD1. V lost 6 bases and J lost 6; bases outside the gene matches: 4. Per the germline V gene, CDR1 is MNHEY and CDR2 is SVGAGI. The CDR3 is 13 residues long. The CDR3 sequence is CASRPGGFQPQHF. CDR3 nucleotide sequence: TGTGCCAGCAGGCCAGGGGGCTTTCAGCCCCAGCATTTT.

This clone has a handful of counts. This rearrangement joins TRBV30 to TRBJ1-2; perhaps TRBD1 as D (5 bases). The CDR3 loop spans 11 amino acids. Germline-derived CDR1 and CDR2 are GTSNPN and SVGIG (reference sequence). Between the trimmed V and J ends, which lost 8 bases and 6 bases, there was a span of 13 bases. The CDR3 reads CAQGKENGYTF. The CDR3 region has the DNA TGTGCCCAGGGAAAGGAGAATGGCTACACCTTC. Full variable domain (outside the CDR3, taken from reference TRBV30 and TRBJ1-2): SQTIHQWPATLVQPVGSPLSLECTVEGTSNPNLYWYRQAAGRGLQLLFYSVGIGQISSEVPQNLSASRPQDRQFILSSKKLLLSDSGFYLCAQGKENGYTFGSGTRLTVV.

The rearrangement uses TRBV28 and TRBJ2-2; 12 bases align to TRBD2. From germline, CDR1 is MDHEN and CDR2 SYDVKM. V dropped 6 bases and J dropped 6; count of bases not matched to a gene: 11. The CDR3 covers 17 residues. CDR3 coding DNA: TGTGCCAGCAGCTCCCGACTAGCGGGAGCGGCCTCCGGGGAGCTGTTTTTT. Translated: CASSSRLAGAASGELFF.

The rearrangement links TRBV3-1 (or the pseudogene TRBV3-2) to TRBJ2-3, with TRBD1 matching over 9 bases. This CDR3 comprises 17 residues. J was trimmed by 2 bases and V by 1 base; bases with no gene match: 7. Germline-derived CDR1 and CDR2 are LGHDT and YNNKEL (reference sequence). The CDR3 DNA is TGTGCCAGCAGCCAAGCGAGAGGACAGGGGTCCACAGATACGCAGTATTTT. Translation: CASSQARGQGSTDTQYF.

This rearrangement joins TRBV30 to TRBJ1-4; D is ambiguous. Trimming shortened V by 0 bases and J by 12 bases, and 8 bases separated the two germline ends. Germline lookup yields CDR1 GTSNPN and CDR2 SVGIG (reference sequence). This CDR3 comprises 11 residues. CDR3 in amino acids: CAWSVKRELFF. CDR3 coding DNA: TGTGCCTGGAGTGTAAAACGGGAACTGTTTTTT.

The genes are TRBV3-1 (or the pseudogene TRBV3-2) and TRBJ2-1; D unclear. Trimming removed 4 bases at V and 8 bases at J, with 9 bases between. The CDR3 sequence is 12 residues long. Germline lookup yields CDR1 LGHDT and CDR2 YNNKEL (reference sequence). CDR3 residues: CASSPSGHEQFF. The CDR3 nucleotides are TGTGCCAGCAGCCCTTCGGGTCATGAGCAGTTCTTC.

V is TRBV16 and J is TRBJ1-2, with 7 nucleotides matching TRBD1. V shed 0 bases and J 3 bases; nucleotides not matched to a gene: 4. Germline V gives CDR1 KGHSY, CDR2 FQNENV. The CDR3 consists of 15 residues. CDR3 region: CASSQSGQPDYGYTF. The CDR3 coding sequence is TGTGCCAGCAGCCAATCGGGACAGCCTGACTATGGCTACACCTTC.